These 15 T cell receptor beta chains share one sample of origin, sequenced in a study of cytomegalovirus exposure and HLA in healthy donors. Use of 60 Vbeta and 13 Jbeta primers characterized the PCR. The table came from immunoSEQ multiplex PCR; TCRdb's copy has only in-frame clones and leaves some out. There are around 200,000 clones in the sample; about three quarters occur only once, and roughly a sixth lies in the top ten. The sequenced sample consisted of PBMCs. The receptor set was obtained from a man aged 35 to 55 in good health and CMV-seronegative.

This clone was seen once. This rearrangement joins TRBV15 to TRBJ2-2; possibly TRBD2 for D (5 bases). The CDR3 has 20 amino acids. Per the germline V gene, CDR1 is LNHNV and CDR2 is YYDKDF (reference sequence). V shed 0 bases and J shed 6 bases, with 26 bases lying between them. CDR3 loop: CATSRDEIGLLNLSPGELFF. For the CDR3, the DNA is TGTGCCACCAGCAGAGATGAAATCGGACTCCTAAATTTATCCCCCGGGGAGCTGTTTTTT.

The V call is TRBV5-6, the J call TRBJ2-6, with 7 bases that match TRBD1. V trimming: 4 bases; J trimming: 0 bases; junction bases outside the gene matches: 7. This CDR3 has 17 amino acids. Germline V gives CDR1 SGHDT, CDR2 YYEEEE. CDR3 coding DNA: TGTGCCAGCAGCCCCGGGACAGTGACCTCTGGGGCCAACGTCCTGACTTTC. The encoded protein is CASSPGTVTSGANVLTF.

The chain couples TRBV5-1 to TRBJ1-1; 7 bases fit TRBD1. The CDR3 runs to 14 residues. With V trimmed by 4 bases and J by 4 bases, 7 bases remained unmatched. Germline CDR1 is SGHRS and CDR2 is YFSETQ. The CDR3 nucleotides are TGCGCCAGCAGCACCGGACAGGCGACCACTGAAGCTTTCTTT. It encodes CASSTGQATTEAFF.

The J gene is TRBJ2-7, the V gene TRBV27; 10 nucleotides align to TRBD1. Trimming at V came to 3 bases and at J to 6 bases, leaving 5 bases not matched to a gene. CDR1 MNHEY and CDR2 SMNVEV come from the germline V gene (reference sequence). CDR3 size: 14 residues. The CDR3 is CASSFGQGVGEQYF. Written as DNA, the CDR3 is TGTGCCAGCAGTTTCGGACAGGGGGTAGGCGAGCAGTACTTC.

The genes are TRBV7-6 and TRBJ2-5, with D maybe TRBD2 (5 bases). The CDR3 spans 15 residues. The germline V and J ends were trimmed by 6 bases and 1 base, with 15 bases remaining between them. Germline V gene data show CDR1 as SGHVS and CDR2 as FNYEAQ. CDR3 amino acids: CASRAPRGAQETQYF. The CDR3 region has the DNA TGTGCCAGCAGGGCTCCCCGGGGTGCCCAAGAGACCCAGTACTTC.

The chain has TRBV18 and TRBJ2-7; D may be TRBD1 (5 bases). V was trimmed by 2 bases and J by 3 bases, leaving 14 bases between them. Germline CDR1 and CDR2: KGHSH and LQKENI. The CDR3 has 15 residues. The CDR3 loop reads CASSPEVNRNYEQYF. CDR3 DNA: TGTGCCAGCTCACCAGAGGTCAACAGGAACTACGAGCAGTACTTC.

This clone was counted once. This sequence joins TRBV27 and TRBJ2-5, with 12 nucleotides matching TRBD1. Germline CDR1 reads MNHEY; CDR2 reads SMNVEV (reference sequence). There are 15 residues in the CDR3. V trimming: 4 bases; J trimming: 5 bases; junction bases outside the gene matches: 5. CDR3 residues: CASSSGQGARETQYF. As DNA, the CDR3 is TGTGCCAGCAGTTCGGGACAGGGGGCGAGGGAGACCCAGTACTTC.

This clone was seen just once. A read error may produce the germline difference seen at one junction end. The rearrangement uses TRBV29-1 and TRBJ2-5; weak D call: TRBD2 (5 bases). The CDR3 has 13 residues. The germline V gene encodes CDR1 SQVTM and CDR2 ANQGSEA. This chain's CDR3 is CSVEAVNSGTQYF. CDR3 in DNA: TGCAGCGTGGAAGCGGTTAACTCAGGTACCCAGTACTTC.

The genes are TRBV27 and TRBJ1-4; weak D call: TRBD1 (6 bases). The CDR3 loop spans 15 amino acids. Trimming shortened V by 3 bases and J by 5 bases, and 13 bases separated the two germline ends. Looked up from germline, CDR1 is MNHEY and CDR2 is SMNVEV (reference sequence). The CDR3 DNA reads as TGTGCCAGCAGTTTCCGGTCGACAGGAAATGAAAAACTGTTTTTT. Translation: CASSFRSTGNEKLFF. Looking up the rest from reference TRBV27 and TRBJ1-4 gives the full variable domain: EAQVTQNPRYLITVTGKKLTVTCSQNMNHEYMSWYRQDPGLGLRQIYYSMNVEVTDKGDVPEGYKVSRKEKRNFPLILESPSPNQTSLYFCASSFRSTGNEKLFFGSGTQLSVL.

The rearrangement uses TRBV4-2 and TRBJ2-4; TRBD2 agrees at 13 bases. Looked up from germline, CDR1 is LGHNA and CDR2 is YNFKEQ. CDR3 length: 18 residues. The junction had 9 bases not matched to a gene; V was cut back by 1 base and J by 6 bases. CDR3 nucleotide sequence: TGTGCCAGCAGCCAAGGGACTAGCGGGAGTCTGGGGAGAAACATTCAGTACTTC. Translating gives CASSQGTSGSLGRNIQYF.

This clone was seen once. V and J are TRBV19 and TRBJ2-7, with D perhaps TRBD1 (5 bases). Deletions cut 7 bases from V and 0 bases from J, with 16 bases between. The CDR3 extends over 15 amino acids. CDR1 is LNHDA, CDR2 SQIVND, per germline (reference sequence). The CDR3 DNA reads TGTGCCAGTACCCCGGACACATCCAGCTCCTACGAGCAGTACTTC. This sequence encodes CASTPDTSSSYEQYF.

V and J are TRBV30 and TRBJ1-1; tentatively, D is TRBD1 (5 bases). CDR1 and CDR2 from the germline V gene are GTSNPN and SVGIG (reference sequence). This CDR3 spans 13 amino acids. Trimming left V 3 bases short and J 1 base short, with 9 bases between. This CDR3 reads CAWSPGGNTEAFF. CDR3 DNA sequence: TGTGCCTGGAGCCCGGGGGGGAACACTGAAGCTTTCTTT.

V usage is TRBV7-8 and J usage is TRBJ2-7; 11 bases fit TRBD2. Germline V CDR1 and CDR2: SGHVS, FQNEAQ. The CDR3 is 16 amino acids. After removal of 5 bases from V and 3 bases from J, the junction contained 9 bases not matched to a gene. The CDR3 sequence is CASSHLAGGGGYEQYF. DNA of the CDR3: TGTGCCAGCAGCCACCTAGCGGGAGGAGGGGGCTACGAGCAGTACTTC.

The chain employs TRBV28 and TRBJ1-1, with D perhaps matching TRBD1 (5 bases). Looked up from germline, CDR1 is MDHEN and CDR2 is SYDVKM. CDR3 length equals 16 residues. Trimming removed 8 bases at V and 1 base at J, with 20 bases between. The CDR3 here is CASPDMKGLPNTEAFF. CDR3 nucleotides: TGTGCCAGCCCCGATATGAAGGGGCTACCGAACACTGAAGCTTTCTTT.

The V and J genes are TRBV14 and TRBJ1-1; D remains ambiguous. The CDR3 spans 15 residues. Germline CDR1 SGHDN, CDR2 FVKESK. Trimming removed 7 bases from V and 1 base from J, with 16 bases in between. This CDR3 is CASTSYLGRNTEAFF. In DNA form, the CDR3 reads TGTGCCAGCACCTCCTACCTGGGCAGGAACACTGAAGCTTTCTTT.